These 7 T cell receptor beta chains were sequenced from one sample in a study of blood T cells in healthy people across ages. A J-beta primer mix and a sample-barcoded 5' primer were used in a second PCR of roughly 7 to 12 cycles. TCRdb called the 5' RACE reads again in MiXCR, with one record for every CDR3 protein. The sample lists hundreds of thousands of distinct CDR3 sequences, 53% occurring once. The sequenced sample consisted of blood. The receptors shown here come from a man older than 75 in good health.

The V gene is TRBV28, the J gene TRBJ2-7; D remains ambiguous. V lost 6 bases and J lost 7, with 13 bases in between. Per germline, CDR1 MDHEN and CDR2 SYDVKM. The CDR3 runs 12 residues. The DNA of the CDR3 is TGTGCCAGCAGCCGTCCCCTGGGGGAGCAGTACTTC. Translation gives CASSRPLGEQYF.

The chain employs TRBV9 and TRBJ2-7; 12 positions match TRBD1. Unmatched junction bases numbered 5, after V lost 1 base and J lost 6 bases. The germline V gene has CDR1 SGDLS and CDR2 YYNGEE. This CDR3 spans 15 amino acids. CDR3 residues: CASSVSGTGGLEQYF. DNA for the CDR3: TGTGCCAGCAGCGTATCCGGGACAGGGGGCCTCGAGCAGTACTTC.

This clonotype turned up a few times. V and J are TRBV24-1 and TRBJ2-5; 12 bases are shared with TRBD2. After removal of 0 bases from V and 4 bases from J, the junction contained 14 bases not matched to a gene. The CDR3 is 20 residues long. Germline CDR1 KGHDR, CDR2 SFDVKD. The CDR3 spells CATSDLGGQTSGRSGETQYF. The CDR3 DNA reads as TGTGCCACCAGTGATTTGGGAGGGCAGACTAGCGGGAGATCGGGAGAGACCCAGTACTTC.

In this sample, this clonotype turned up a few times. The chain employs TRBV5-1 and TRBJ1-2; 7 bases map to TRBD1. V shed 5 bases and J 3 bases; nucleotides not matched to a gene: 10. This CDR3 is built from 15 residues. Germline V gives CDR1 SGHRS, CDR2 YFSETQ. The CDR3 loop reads CASRSGTAVDYGYTF. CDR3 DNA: TGCGCCAGCAGGTCCGGGACAGCAGTAGACTATGGCTACACCTTC.

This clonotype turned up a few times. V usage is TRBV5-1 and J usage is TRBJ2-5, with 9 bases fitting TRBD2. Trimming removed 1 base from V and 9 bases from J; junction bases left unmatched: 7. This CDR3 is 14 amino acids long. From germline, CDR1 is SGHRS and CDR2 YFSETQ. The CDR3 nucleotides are TGCGCCAGCAGCTTGTCGGCTAGCGGGAACCCCCAGTACTTC. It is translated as CASSLSASGNPQYF. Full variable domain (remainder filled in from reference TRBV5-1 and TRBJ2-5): KAGVTQTPRYLIKTRGQQVTLSCSPISGHRSVSWYQQTPGQGLQFLFEYFSETQRNKGNFPGRFSGRQFSNSRSEMNVSTLELGDSALYLCASSLSASGNPQYFGPGTRLLVL.

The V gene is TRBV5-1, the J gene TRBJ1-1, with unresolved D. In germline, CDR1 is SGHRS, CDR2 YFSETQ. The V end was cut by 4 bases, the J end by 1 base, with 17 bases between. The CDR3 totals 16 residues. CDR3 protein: CASSPRPQSRNTEAFF. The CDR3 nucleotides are TGCGCCAGCAGCCCCCGTCCGCAGTCAAGGAACACTGAAGCTTTCTTT.

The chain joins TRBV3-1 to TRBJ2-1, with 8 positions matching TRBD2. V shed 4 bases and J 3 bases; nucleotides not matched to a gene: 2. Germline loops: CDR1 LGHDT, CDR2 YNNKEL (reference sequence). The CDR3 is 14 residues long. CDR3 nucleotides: TGTGCCAGCAGCCTGGGACTAGTCTACAATGAGCAGTTCTTC. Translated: CASSLGLVYNEQFF.